These 15 T cell receptor beta chains share one sample of origin, sequenced in a study of T cell changes during pregnancy in multiple sclerosis. Repertoires were generated with immunoSEQ multiplex PCR, while TCRdb's copy carries only in-frame clones and drops some. Found here are 40,000 to 50,000 clones, around 93% of them singletons; the top ten hold under 4.5%. The sample in question was CD8+ T cells from peripheral blood mononuclear cells, obtained after pregnancy. The receptor set was obtained from a female donor with multiple sclerosis, enrolled in a pregnancy study.

The chain employs TRBV5-4 and TRBJ2-2; D is undetermined. Germline CDR1 and CDR2: SGHNT and YYREEE (reference sequence). The CDR3 spans 12 residues. Deletions cut 4 bases from V and 7 bases from J, with 8 bases between. The CDR3 here is CASSQAHGELFF. The CDR3, as DNA: TGTGCCAGCAGCCAGGCGCACGGGGAGCTGTTTTTT.

The chain employs TRBV9 and TRBJ2-1; tentative D call: TRBD2 (5 bases). V lost 1 base and J 3 bases, leaving 8 bases between the germline ends. This CDR3 contains 14 residues. Germline V gives CDR1 SGDLS, CDR2 YYNGEE. CDR3 DNA sequence: TGTGCCAGCAGCGTATCCGGGGTCTACAATGAGCAGTTCTTC. Its translation: CASSVSGVYNEQFF.

This chain connects TRBV9 to TRBJ2-1, with 7 bases matching TRBD2. CDR3 length equals 16 residues. V was clipped by 6 bases and J by 2 bases; unmatched bases: 11. Germline V gene sequence: CDR1 SGDLS, CDR2 YYNGEE. CDR3 sequence reads: CASNSRAGVPYNEQFF. The CDR3 nucleotides are TGTGCCAGCAACAGTAGGGCGGGAGTACCCTACAATGAGCAGTTCTTC.

This clone was detected only once. The chain uses TRBV27 and TRBJ2-7, with D possibly TRBD2 on 7 matching bases. CDR3 length equals 13 residues. V was clipped by 8 bases and J by 1 base, with 12 bases between them. CDR1 and CDR2 (germline): MNHEY, SMNVEV (reference sequence). The CDR3 spells CASGGGVSYEQYF. The CDR3 DNA sequence: TGTGCCAGCGGCGGGGGCGTTTCCTACGAGCAGTACTTC.

This chain connects TRBV27 to TRBJ1-4; D gene uncertain. The CDR3 consists of 15 residues. Germline assignment: CDR1 MNHEY and CDR2 SMNVEV (reference sequence). Trimming shortened V by 5 bases and J by 6 bases, and 16 bases separated the two germline ends. The CDR3 nucleotides read TGTGCCAGCAGTACCTATCCTAAGAAACATGAAAAACTGTTTTTT. Its translation: CASSTYPKKHEKLFF.

This clone appeared a single time. The chain uses TRBV30 and TRBJ1-1; possibly TRBD1 for D (5 bases). This CDR3 is built from 13 residues. In germline, CDR1 is GTSNPN, CDR2 SVGIG (reference sequence). V shed 0 bases and J shed 6 bases, with 11 bases lying between them. The CDR3 spells CAWSVWAGAEAFF. The CDR3 DNA is TGTGCCTGGAGTGTGTGGGCGGGGGCTGAAGCTTTCTTT. Full variable domain (missing parts from reference TRBV30 and TRBJ1-1): SQTIHQWPATLVQPVGSPLSLECTVEGTSNPNLYWYRQAAGRGLQLLFYSVGIGQISSEVPQNLSASRPQDRQFILSSKKLLLSDSGFYLCAWSVWAGAEAFFGQGTRLTVV.

CDR3 nucleotide sequence: TGTGCCAGCAGTCGGACAGGGGGCAGTTCCGGGGAGCTGTTTTTT. Amino acids: CASSRTGGSSGELFF. The chain couples TRBV6-4 to TRBJ2-2, with 11 bases identical to TRBD1. With V trimmed by 5 bases and J by 6 bases, 5 bases remained unmatched. The CDR3 extends over 15 amino acids. Per germline, CDR1 MRHNA and CDR2 SNTAGT.

CDR3 loop: CASSERVVRDTQYF. The DNA for the CDR3 is TGTGCCAGCAGTGAAAGAGTTGTGCGAGATACGCAGTATTTT. The rearrangement links TRBV6-1 to TRBJ2-3; no definite D call. Per the germline V gene, CDR1 is MNHNS and CDR2 is SASEGT. This CDR3 comprises 14 residues. V was clipped by 2 bases and J by 5 bases, with 11 bases between them.

The chain links TRBV4-1 to TRBJ1-5; 7 bases are shared with TRBD1. From germline, CDR1 is MGHRA and CDR2 YSYEKL. The CDR3 runs 15 residues. With V trimmed by 1 base and J by 4 bases, 4 bases remained unmatched. The CDR3 here is CASSQGTGGNQPQHF. The CDR3 DNA follows: TGCGCCAGCAGCCAAGGGACAGGTGGGAATCAGCCCCAGCATTTT.

The rearrangement uses TRBV15 and TRBJ1-6; the match to TRBD1 covers 8 bases. V was clipped by 1 base and J by 6 bases; unmatched bases: 2. The CDR3 runs 15 residues. Germline V gives CDR1 LNHNV, CDR2 YYDKDF (reference sequence). CDR3 sequence (DNA): TGTGCCACCAGCAGAGTGACAGGGGTTAATTCACCCCTCCACTTT. It encodes CATSRVTGVNSPLHF.

The chain couples TRBV4-1 to TRBJ2-1; D is undetermined. V was cut by 4 bases and J by 0 bases, with 13 bases left in between. The CDR3 runs 16 residues. The germline V gene encodes CDR1 MGHRA and CDR2 YSYEKL. Here the CDR3 reads CASSLELRSSYNEQFF. Written as DNA, the CDR3 is TGCGCCAGCAGCCTTGAGTTGAGGAGCTCCTACAATGAGCAGTTCTTC.

The gene calls are TRBV4-1 and TRBJ2-7; TRBD2 agrees at 10 bases. Germline assignment: CDR1 MGHRA and CDR2 YSYEKL. V shed 4 bases and J 7 bases; nucleotides not matched to a gene: 10. The CDR3 length is 15 residues. The DNA for the CDR3 is TGCGCCAGCAGCCTTCGGCTAGCGGGAGCAGGGGAGCAGTACTTC. Encoded protein: CASSLRLAGAGEQYF.

This rearrangement joins TRBV6-4 to TRBJ2-3; 8 bases are a match to TRBD2. The germline V gene has CDR1 MRHNA and CDR2 SNTAGT. Trimming removed 4 bases from V and 2 bases from J; junction bases left unmatched: 2. The CDR3 extends over 14 amino acids. The DNA of the CDR3 is TGTGCCAGCAGTGGCGGGGGGTCCACAGATACGCAGTATTTT. It codes for CASSGGGSTDTQYF.

The gene calls are TRBV19 and TRBJ1-1; 8 nucleotides match TRBD1. Trimming cost V 5 bases and J 1 base; bases outside gene matches: 12. The CDR3 loop spans 17 amino acids. Per the germline V gene, CDR1 is LNHDA and CDR2 is SQIVND (reference sequence). The DNA for the CDR3 is TGTGCCAGTAGTCCACAGAGGACAGGGCACTCGAACACTGAAGCTTTCTTT. It is translated as CASSPQRTGHSNTEAFF.

This chain joins TRBV7-3 and TRBJ2-3, with 14 bases lining up with TRBD2. The germline V gene has CDR1 SGHTA and CDR2 FQGTGA. CDR3 length: 18 residues. Trimming removed 1 base from V and 3 bases from J; junction bases left unmatched: 6. CDR3: CASSLSGLAGGGTDTQYF. The CDR3 nucleotides read TGTGCCAGCAGCTTAAGCGGACTAGCGGGAGGAGGGACAGATACGCAGTATTTT.